The table lists the clone carrying this T cell receptor beta chain with a count of one. Its target is unknown. The V segment lost 5 bases and the J segment 4 bases; nucleotides outside the gene matches: 7. Germline V gene lookup returns CDR1 SEHNR and CDR2 FQNEAQ (reference sequence). The CDR3 totals 15 residues. Profiling relied on immunoSEQ multiplex PCR, and the TCRdb table lists in-frame clones only, not all of them. The sample lists 90,000 to 120,000 clones; less than 90% were seen once. This record comes from a study of T cell responses to AZD1222 COVID-19 vaccine. Study-level results: Clonal diversity was possibly underestimated; the donors were predominantly white British and more often female. After the peak T cell response, and only then, were repertoires sampled. The number of AZD1222 recipients seropositive at baseline was only six.

This rearrangement joins TRBV7-9 to TRBJ1-5, with 8 bases identical to TRBD1. The input for sequencing was peripheral blood, taken on day 0 of AZD1222 vaccination. The sequence came from an adult in good health. The CDR3 DNA reads as TGTGCCAGCAGCCCGACAGGGGAGTTTAATCAGCCCCAGCATTTT. Its protein is CASSPTGEFNQPQHF.